A single sample gave rise to the 22 T cell receptor beta chains below, sequenced in a study of blood T cell repertoires in COVID-19. Using immunoSEQ multiplex PCR, the repertoire was profiled, and TCRdb retains in-frame clones only, with some absent. The profile shows 200,000 to 250,000 clones, 83% of them singletons. The sequenced sample was peripheral blood. These TCRs come from a young woman with COVID-19, enrolled during active disease.

A single count supports this clone. The rearrangement links TRBV7-8 to TRBJ2-3, with D possibly being TRBD2 (6 bases). CDR3 length: 15 amino acids. Germline CDR1 is SGHVS and CDR2 is FQNEAQ. Trimming stripped 3 bases from V and 4 bases from J, with 14 bases between. The CDR3 reads CASSFSSWGADTQYF. The CDR3 nucleotides are TGTGCCAGCAGCTTCTCTAGTTGGGGGGCAGATACGCAGTATTTT.

The gene calls are TRBV28 and TRBJ1-1, with D unresolved. CDR3 length: 15 amino acids. V was trimmed by 5 bases and J by 0 bases, leaving 13 bases between them. The germline gives CDR1 MDHEN, CDR2 SYDVKM. CDR3 sequence (DNA): TGTGCCAGCAGTCCTCGAACAGTCATGAACACTGAAGCTTTCTTT. This codes for CASSPRTVMNTEAFF.

The CDR3 is CASSQDIRTGQNTEAFF. The CDR3 DNA reads TGCGCCAGCAGCCAAGATATCCGGACAGGGCAGAACACTGAAGCTTTCTTT. This chain uses TRBV4-3 with TRBJ1-1; 8 bases are a match to TRBD1. The germline CDR1 and CDR2 sequences are LGHNA and YSLEER. Trimming at V came to 0 bases and at J to 1 base, leaving 7 bases not matched to a gene. CDR3 length: 17 amino acids.

In this sample, this clone turned up once. The chain carries TRBV7-3 and TRBJ2-2, with 9 bases fitting TRBD2. V gave up 4 bases and J gave up 7 bases; unmatched junction bases: 1. This CDR3 is built from 13 residues. The germline gives CDR1 SGHTA, CDR2 FQGTGA. The CDR3, as DNA: TGTGCCAGCAGCTCTAGCGGGGTCGGGGAGCTGTTTTTT. It yields the protein CASSSSGVGELFF.

CDR3 DNA sequence: TGCGCCAGCAGCTTGGAGCTAGCGGCCCTTGCAGAGACCCAGTACTTC. Its translation: CASSLELAALAETQYF. This chain connects TRBV5-1 to TRBJ2-5, with 7 positions matching TRBD2. There are 16 residues in the CDR3. Germline values: CDR1 SGHRS, CDR2 YFSETQ. V was clipped by 0 bases and J by 4 bases; unmatched bases: 9.

V gene TRBV4-1 combines with J gene TRBJ1-1; 11 nucleotides line up with TRBD1. V lost 0 bases to trimming and J lost 6 bases; unmatched junction nucleotides: 3. The CDR3 totals 15 residues. Germline CDR1 reads MGHRA; CDR2 reads YSYEKL. CDR3 coding DNA: TGCGCCAGCAGCCAAGACAGGACAGGGGGCTCTGAAGCTTTCTTT. Protein sequence: CASSQDRTGGSEAFF.

This clone was observed a handful of times. V gene TRBV9 combines with J gene TRBJ2-1, with 10 bases aligning to TRBD1. This CDR3 spans 13 amino acids. CDR1 is SGDLS and CDR2 is YYNGEE in the germline V gene. Germline trimming cut 6 bases from V and 14 bases from J; bases unmatched to any gene: 11. The DNA of the CDR3 is TGTGCCAGCAACTTTTCTTTCGGGACAGGGGAGTTCTTC. Translated: CASNFSFGTGEFF.

CDR3 sequence (DNA): TGTGCCAGCAGTACTCCGGGACAGGGGGCGGGTGAAGCTTTCTTT. It yields the protein CASSTPGQGAGEAFF. The V and J genes are TRBV27 and TRBJ1-1; TRBD1 matches at 12 bases. The CDR3 runs to 15 residues. Germline V gene sequence: CDR1 MNHEY, CDR2 SMNVEV (reference sequence). Germline trimming cut 5 bases from V and 7 bases from J; bases unmatched to any gene: 8.

The rearrangement joins TRBV5-4 to TRBJ1-1; D is ambiguous. From germline, CDR1 is SGHNT and CDR2 YYREEE (reference sequence). There are 12 residues in the CDR3. Trimming pared 4 bases from V and 5 bases from J, leaving 9 bases between. CDR3 sequence: CASSPGGTEAFF. CDR3 DNA sequence: TGTGCCAGCAGCCCCGGAGGGACTGAAGCTTTCTTT.

The chain joins TRBV7-8 to TRBJ2-3; TRBD2 is a possible D gene (6 bases). The CDR3 sequence is 14 residues long. V lost 6 bases and J lost 6, with 16 bases in between. Per the germline V gene, CDR1 is SGHVS and CDR2 is FQNEAQ. The CDR3 nucleotides are TGTGCCAGCAGTACTAGACTAGTGGCGGATACGCAGTATTTT. It encodes CASSTRLVADTQYF.

This clone occurred a few times. The CDR3 reads CASSQIRDRVPSGANVLTF. CDR3 DNA: TGCGCCAGCAGCCAGATCCGGGACAGGGTCCCCTCTGGGGCCAACGTCCTGACTTTC. The chain combines TRBV4-3 with TRBJ2-6, with 9 nucleotides matching TRBD1. The CDR3 is 19 amino acids. In germline, CDR1 is LGHNA, CDR2 YSLEER. V was pared by 3 bases and J by 0 bases, with 9 bases of the junction left unmatched.

The chain links TRBV25-1 to TRBJ2-7; weak D call: TRBD1 (5 bases). V was clipped by 6 bases and J by 9 bases, with 15 bases between them. CDR1 and CDR2 (germline): MGHDK, SYGVNS. This CDR3 has 12 amino acids. The CDR3 region is CASSLTGPGQYF. For the CDR3, the DNA is TGTGCCAGCAGCCTTACAGGTCCAGGGCAGTACTTC.

The V call is TRBV19, the J call TRBJ1-6, with 9 bases matching TRBD1. Losses at the gene ends were 5 bases for V and 10 bases for J; bases not matched to a gene: 12. The CDR3 is made up of 16 amino acids. CDR1 LNHDA and CDR2 SQIVND come from the germline V gene (reference sequence). CDR3 DNA sequence: TGTGCCAGTAGTTCCGGACAGGGGAGGTTTTGGTCACCCCTCCACTTT. As protein: CASSSGQGRFWSPLHF. The whole variable domain, remainder taken from reference TRBV19 and TRBJ1-6, is DGGITQSPKYLFRKEGQNVTLSCEQNLNHDAMYWYRQDPGQGLRLIYYSQIVNDFQKGDIAEGYSVSREKKESFPLTVTSAQKNPTAFYLCASSSGQGRFWSPLHFGNGTRLTVT.

This sequence joins TRBV9 and TRBJ1-4, with no clear D. CDR3 size: 16 residues. The germline CDR1 and CDR2 sequences are SGDLS and YYNGEE. V was trimmed by 2 bases and J by 5 bases, leaving 16 bases between them. CDR3: CASSVEGLTRNEKLFF. DNA of the CDR3: TGTGCCAGCAGCGTGGAAGGACTTACCAGAAATGAAAAACTGTTTTTT.

The rearrangement links TRBV4-1 to TRBJ2-7; 7 bases agree with TRBD1. In germline, CDR1 is MGHRA, CDR2 YSYEKL. With 5 bases clipped from V and 0 bases from J, the junction kept 4 bases outside the gene matches. The CDR3 consists of 14 residues. The CDR3 spells CASSYRGPSYEQYF. The CDR3 DNA is TGCGCCAGCAGCTACAGGGGCCCCTCCTACGAGCAGTACTTC.

This clone was counted many times. The J gene is TRBJ1-2, the V gene TRBV30; a weak D match, TRBD1 (6 bases). V lost 3 bases and J lost 4, with 18 bases in between. This CDR3 is built from 15 residues. From germline, CDR1 is GTSNPN and CDR2 SVGIG (reference sequence). This CDR3 reads CAWSLSGTRGYGYTF. The CDR3 DNA sequence: TGTGCCTGGAGCCTATCCGGGACCAGGGGCTATGGCTACACCTTC.

This clone was seen only once. This sequence joins TRBV19 and TRBJ2-7; tentative D call: TRBD2 (5 bases). Between the trimmed V and J ends, which lost 5 bases and 1 base, there was a span of 12 bases. CDR1 and CDR2 (germline): LNHDA, SQIVND (reference sequence). The CDR3 runs to 14 residues. DNA for the CDR3: TGTGCCAGTAGTTCCGGGGAGAGGTCCTACGAGCAGTACTTC. Translation gives CASSSGERSYEQYF.

The chain carries TRBV4-3 and TRBJ1-4, with D possibly TRBD1 on 5 matching bases. Looked up from germline, CDR1 is LGHNA and CDR2 is YSLEER. The CDR3 is 14 amino acids. V was pared by 1 base and J by 6 bases, with 9 bases between. As DNA, the CDR3 is TGCGCCAGCAGCCAAGGGGGGAGGGATGAAAAACTGTTTTTT. Residues: CASSQGGRDEKLFF.

This clone appeared once. The chain recombines TRBV3-1 (or the pseudogene TRBV3-2) with TRBJ2-7, with D unresolved. The CDR3 length is 14 residues. Germline CDR1 reads LGHDT; CDR2 reads YNNKEL (reference sequence). The V gene lost 0 bases and the J gene lost 3 bases, with 9 bases spanning the gap. The CDR3 loop reads CASSQDSRLYEQYF. CDR3 in DNA: TGTGCCAGCAGCCAAGATTCAAGACTCTACGAGCAGTACTTC.

This clone was observed a handful of times. This chain links TRBV7-9 with TRBJ2-7; 15 bases match TRBD2. The CDR3 is made up of 15 amino acids. The V and J ends lost 5 bases and 5 bases, in that order; junction bases with no gene match: 4. Germline-derived CDR1 and CDR2 are SEHNR and FQNEAQ (reference sequence). The CDR3 sequence: CASSRTSGRGNEQYF. The CDR3 nucleotides are TGTGCCAGCAGCAGGACTAGCGGGAGGGGCAACGAGCAGTACTTC.

The chain uses TRBV6-5 and TRBJ2-7, with a possible D match to TRBD1 (5 bases). Trimming stripped 6 bases from V and 8 bases from J, with 17 bases between. The CDR3 is 13 residues long. Germline CDR1 and CDR2: MNHEY and SVGAGI. CDR3: CASSQERGRQQYF. Here the CDR3 DNA reads TGTGCCAGCAGCCAGGAAAGGGGCAGGCAGCAGTACTTC.

The chain uses TRBV28 and TRBJ1-2, with a weak D call TRBD1 (6 bases). The CDR3 is made up of 13 amino acids. CDR1 MDHEN and CDR2 SYDVKM come from the germline V gene. With 2 bases removed from V and 8 bases from J, the gap between germline ends came to 12 bases. CDR3 DNA: TGTGCCAGCAGTTTACGGACAGATGGGGGCTACACCTTC. Protein product: CASSLRTDGGYTF.